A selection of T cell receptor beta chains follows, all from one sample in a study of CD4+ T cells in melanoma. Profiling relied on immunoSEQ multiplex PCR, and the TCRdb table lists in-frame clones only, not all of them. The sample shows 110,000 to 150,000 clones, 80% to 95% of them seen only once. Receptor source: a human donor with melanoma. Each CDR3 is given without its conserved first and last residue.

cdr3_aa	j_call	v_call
ASRDASAGYEQY	TRBJ2-7	TRBV5-1
ASSLVRTSGGGTDTQY	TRBJ2-3	TRBV7-2
ASSYNTGGETQY	TRBJ2-5	TRBV5-1
ASSPGSGGYNEQF	TRBJ2-1	TRBV7-9
ASARTGIYGYT	TRBJ1-2	TRBV25-1
ATSRLGGTGKQKVNEQF	TRBJ2-1	TRBV15
ASRALGYT	TRBJ1-2	TRBV30
ASSPGTGPQETQY	TRBJ2-5	TRBV5-1
ASSFTITSFDEQF	TRBJ2-1	TRBV5-1
ASSLRGGEPQH	TRBJ1-5	TRBV4-1
ASSLGGTAGGYT	TRBJ1-2	TRBV11-2
ASGGPNTGELF	TRBJ2-2	TRBV5-1
ASSLTGLTGELF	TRBJ2-2	TRBV7-3
ASSQEGQGYGYT	TRBJ1-2	TRBV4-1
ASSLETRGYEQF	TRBJ2-1	TRBV9
ASSDPRLSTDTQY	TRBJ2-3	TRBV9
ASSPPGTVYGYT	TRBJ1-2	TRBV27
ASSLNPGGVGTDTQY	TRBJ2-3	TRBV7-3
AAVRGVEAF	TRBJ1-1	TRBV6-5
ASRPHGASNYGYT	TRBJ1-2	TRBV6-5
ASSHGQGRMNTEAF	TRBJ1-1	TRBV19
ASAASGASYEQY	TRBJ2-7	TRBV6-5
ASSQDTGTKIYEQY	TRBJ2-7	TRBV4-1
AWNRDRHLEQY	TRBJ2-5	TRBV30
ASSPLHTEAGYT	TRBJ1-2	TRBV18
ASSKTPGLAGGTGELF	TRBJ2-2	TRBV11-2
AIRRTGSSYEQY	TRBJ2-7	TRBV10-3
AISGQSSYNSPLH	TRBJ1-6	TRBV10-3
ASSLVETGELNIQY	TRBJ2-4	TRBV5-1
ASSVEETQY	TRBJ2-5	TRBV2
ARLRGVSFRALEQY	TRBJ2-7	TRBV19
ATSRDHNEQY	TRBJ2-7	TRBV15
ASSLGQGSPLH	TRBJ1-6	TRBV13
ASSIAVPGTQY	TRBJ2-5	TRBV19
ASSVRLQETQY	TRBJ2-5	TRBV19
ASSRGHGASGGTDTQY	TRBJ2-3	TRBV5-5
ASSFRGNTGELF	TRBJ2-2	TRBV11-3
ASSLAAEGWTDTQY	TRBJ2-3	TRBV5-6
ASSFRKAGGQNIQY	TRBJ2-4	TRBV5-4
ASSPDRTLLYNSPLH	TRBJ1-6	TRBV19
ASSAYRGGSSNTEAF	TRBJ1-1	TRBV4-2
ASSLVPRRSSGANVLT	TRBJ2-6	TRBV7-6
ASSLFAGSSGGASSVY	TRBJ2-7	TRBV5-4
ASSPRTSGLGETQY	TRBJ2-5	TRBV7-2
ASSSHVGTDTQY	TRBJ2-3	TRBV11-3